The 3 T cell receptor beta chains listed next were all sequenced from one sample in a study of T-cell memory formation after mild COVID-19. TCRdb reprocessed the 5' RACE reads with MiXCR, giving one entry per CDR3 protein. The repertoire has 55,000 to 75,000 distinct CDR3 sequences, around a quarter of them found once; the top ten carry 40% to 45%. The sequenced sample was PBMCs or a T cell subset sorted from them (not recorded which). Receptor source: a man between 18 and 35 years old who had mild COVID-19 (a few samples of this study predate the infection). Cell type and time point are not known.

The CDR3 DNA follows: TGTGCCAGCAGCTTAGAGGGACAATCGAACACTGAAGCTTTCTTT. The encoded protein is CASSLEGQSNTEAFF. The chain couples TRBV11-3 to TRBJ1-1, with D possibly TRBD1 on 6 matching bases. The CDR3 totals 15 residues. Germline CDR1 is SGHNT and CDR2 is YENEEA. The V end was cut by 0 bases, the J end by 1 base, with 9 bases between.

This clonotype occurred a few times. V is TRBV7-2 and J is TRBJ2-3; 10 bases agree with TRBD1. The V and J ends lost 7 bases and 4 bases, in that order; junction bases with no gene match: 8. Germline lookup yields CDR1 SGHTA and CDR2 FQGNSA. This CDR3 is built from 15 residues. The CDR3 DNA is TGTGCCAGCACCTGGGGGACAGGGGCCGCAGATACGCAGTATTTT. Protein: CASTWGTGAADTQYF.

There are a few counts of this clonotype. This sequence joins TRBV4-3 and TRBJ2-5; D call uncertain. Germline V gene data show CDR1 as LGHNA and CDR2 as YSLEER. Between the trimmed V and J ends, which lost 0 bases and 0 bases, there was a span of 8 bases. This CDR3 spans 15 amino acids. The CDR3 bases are TGCGCCAGCAGCCAAGATTTTGGGGACCAAGAGACCCAGTACTTC. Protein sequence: CASSQDFGDQETQYF.